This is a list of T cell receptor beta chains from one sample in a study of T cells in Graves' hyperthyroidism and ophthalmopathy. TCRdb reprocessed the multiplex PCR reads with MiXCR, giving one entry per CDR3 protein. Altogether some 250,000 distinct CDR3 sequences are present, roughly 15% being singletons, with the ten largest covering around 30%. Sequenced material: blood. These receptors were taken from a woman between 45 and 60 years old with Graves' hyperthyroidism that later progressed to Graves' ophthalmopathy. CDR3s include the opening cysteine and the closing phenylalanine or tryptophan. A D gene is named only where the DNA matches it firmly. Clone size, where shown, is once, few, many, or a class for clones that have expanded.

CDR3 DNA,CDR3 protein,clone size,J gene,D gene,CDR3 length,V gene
TGTGCCAGCAGTGGGACCGGGACTGAAGCTTTCTTT,CASSGTGTEAFF,many,TRBJ1-1,.,12,TRBV6-1
TGTGCCAGCAACCCCGGGACTAGCGCGTACGAGCAGTACTTC,CASNPGTSAYEQYF,many,TRBJ2-7,TRBD2,14,TRBV27
TGTGCCAGCAGTTTCCTAGGGGGCGGCTATGGCTACACCTTC,CASSFLGGGYGYTF,many,TRBJ1-2,TRBD1,14,TRBV27
TGCAGCGTCCGGAGGGGTTTAAACATTCAGTACTTC,CSVRRGLNIQYF,many,TRBJ2-4,.,12,TRBV29-1
TGTGCCAGTGTGATGACAGGGGGCAATGAGCAGTTCTTC,CASVMTGGNEQFF,many,TRBJ2-1,TRBD1,13,TRBV28
TGCAGTGTCCCCCGGCAGGGTGCCGGCTACACCTTC,CSVPRQGAGYTF,.,TRBJ1-2,.,12,TRBV20-1
TGCAGTGCTAGAGATTGGGCAGAATACAATGAGCAGTTCTTC,CSARDWAEYNEQFF,many,TRBJ2-1,.,14,TRBV20-1
TGTGCCATCAGTGTCCGTGGCATGGGTTTTGAAGCTTTCTTT,CAISVRGMGFEAFF,many,TRBJ1-1,.,14,TRBV10-3
TGTGCCAGCAGCAGCGGACAGGGACACTATGGCTACACCTTC,CASSSGQGHYGYTF,few,TRBJ1-2,TRBD1,14,TRBV13
TGTGCCAGCAGCCAAGATCTTACCTACGAGCAGTACTTC,CASSQDLTYEQYF,few,TRBJ2-7,.,13,TRBV4-2
TGTGCCAGCAGTCGACAGGGGGCGAGGAACACTGAAGCTTTCTTT,CASSRQGARNTEAFF,.,TRBJ1-1,TRBD1,15,TRBV2
TGTGCCAGCAGCTTCAAGTTAGCATTGAGCACAGATACGCAGTATTTT,CASSFKLALSTDTQYF,many,TRBJ2-3,.,16,TRBV11-1
TGTGCCAGCAGTTACTCGTACGGGGGACGGGGAGAGACCCAGTACTTC,CASSYSYGGRGETQYF,many,TRBJ2-5,.,16,TRBV6-5
TGCGCCAGCAGTCGGACAGGGCAAGAGATGGTGGACTTC,CASSRTGQEMVDF,few,TRBJ2-5,TRBD1,13,TRBV5-1
TGTGCCAGCTCACCACGGGTACCCTTTAATGAAAAACTGTTTTTT,CASSPRVPFNEKLFF,many,TRBJ1-4,.,15,TRBV18
TGTGCCAGCAGTTTTTTTGCCGGACAGCCCCAGCATTTT,CASSFFAGQPQHF,many,TRBJ1-5,.,13,TRBV28
TGTGCCTGGAGGGAACTAGCGGGAGCCTCGAACACCGGGGAGCTGTTTTTT,CAWRELAGASNTGELFF,many,TRBJ2-2,TRBD2,17,TRBV30
TGCAGTGCTCACCGACTAGCGGGAGGAGTGGAAGAGCAGTACTTC,CSAHRLAGGVEEQYF,many,TRBJ2-7,TRBD2,15,TRBV20-1
TGTGCCTGGAGACGACTAGCGGGAGTGTTAGATACGCAGTATTTT,CAWRRLAGVLDTQYF,many,TRBJ2-3,TRBD2,15,TRBV30
TGTGCCAGCTCACCATTTAGCGGGAGCTACGAGCAGTACTTC,CASSPFSGSYEQYF,many,TRBJ2-7,TRBD2,14,TRBV18
TGTGCCAGCGCCTACTATGGCTACACCTTC,CASAYYGYTF,many,TRBJ1-2,.,10,TRBV6-1
TGTGCCAGCATACTGGGGCGGGAGGTCTACGAGCAGTACTTC,CASILGREVYEQYF,medium-sized,TRBJ2-7,TRBD2,14,TRBV2
TGTGCCACCAGTGACTCTATGGAGAGCTCCTACGAGCAGTACTTC,CATSDSMESSYEQYF,many,TRBJ2-7,.,15,TRBV24-1
TGTGCCAGCAGTCTACCATGGGGAGGGAGTAACTATGGCTACACCTTC,CASSLPWGGSNYGYTF,few,TRBJ1-2,.,16,TRBV28
TGCGCCAGCAGTGAGCGGGAGTATTTCTATGAGCAGTTCTTC,CASSEREYFYEQFF,many,TRBJ2-1,TRBD2,14,TRBV5-1
TGTGCCAGCAGCTTGGGACAGGTTGACACAGATACGCAGTATTTT,CASSLGQVDTDTQYF,many,TRBJ2-3,.,15,TRBV5-8
TGTGCCATCAGTGAGCCCAGTCTAGATGGCTACACCTTC,CAISEPSLDGYTF,few,TRBJ1-2,.,13,TRBV10-3
TGTGCCTGGAGTACCAGGGGAGGGGTATACGAGCAGTACTTC,CAWSTRGGVYEQYF,many,TRBJ2-7,.,14,TRBV30
TGTGCCATCAGTGGTACGAGTTCTAGGGTTAATGAGCAGTTCTTC,CAISGTSSRVNEQFF,.,TRBJ2-1,.,15,TRBV10-3
TGTGCCAGCACCGATCGGCTGCCGGGGACCAATCAGCCCCAGCATTTT,CASTDRLPGTNQPQHF,many,TRBJ1-5,.,16,TRBV12-3/TRBV12-4